This is a list of T cell receptor beta chains from one sample in a study of a mutant IDH1 vaccine in newly diagnosed glioma. Assay used: immunoSEQ multiplex PCR; TCRdb lists only in-frame clones, some missing. The sample includes about 56,000 clones, about 87% of them seen just once. Their antigens remain unidentified. This sample comprised PBMCs, obtained from a glioma patient whose treatment included an IDH1 peptide vaccine. Source of these receptors: a man between 40 and 49 years old with glioma. Both conserved end residues are part of each CDR3. D genes are given only for firm matches. Clone size appears in some rows only: once, few, many, or a class for an expanded clone.

TRBJ2-7 TRBV7-9 - - CASSLRGFPSLSYEQYF TGTGCCAGCAGCTTACGGGGTTTCCCCTCTCTCTCCTACGAGCAGTACTTC
TRBJ2-7 TRBV6-1 - - CASFVSGRGGEQYF TGTGCCAGCTTCGTAAGCGGTCGGGGCGGTGAGCAGTACTTC
TRBJ1-5 TRBV6-5 - - CASSSLGRRNQPQHF TGTGCCAGCAGCTCCTTGGGACGGCGCAATCAGCCCCAGCATTTT
TRBJ1-5 TRBV2 few - CASSDPVDQPQHF TGTGCCAGCAGTGACCCGGTTGATCAGCCCCAGCATTTT
TRBJ2-3 TRBV29-1 - TRBD2 CSVDRLAGVPDTQYF TGCAGCGTTGATAGACTAGCGGGAGTGCCAGATACGCAGTATTTT
TRBJ2-7 TRBV27 - TRBD2 CASSLRGRQGGLAGGPGSSYEQYF TGTGCCAGCAGTTTGAGGGGCAGACAGGGAGGACTAGCGGGAGGGCCTGGTTCTTCCTACGAGCAGTACTTC
TRBJ1-2 TRBV9 - - CASSGDRAYGYTF TGTGCCAGCAGCGGAGACAGAGCCTATGGCTACACCTTC
TRBJ1-2 TRBV5-5 - - CASSLETRRDNYGYTF TGCGCCAGCAGCTTGGAGACTAGGCGGGACAACTATGGCTACACCTTC
TRBJ2-1 TRBV9 few TRBD2 CASSVAGAGYNEQFF TGTGCCAGCAGCGTGGCGGGAGCAGGTTACAATGAGCAGTTCTTC
TRBJ2-7 TRBV4-2 - - CASSQDRQRNYEQYF TGTGCCAGCAGCCAAGATCGGCAGCGAAACTACGAGCAGTACTTC
TRBJ1-3 TRBV7-8 once - CASSPRFSSGNTIYF TGTGCCAGCAGCCCCCGGTTTAGCTCTGGAAACACCATATATTTT
TRBJ2-5 TRBV5-1 - - CASSKDPRETQYF TGCGCCAGCAGCAAAGACCCGAGGGAGACCCAGTACTTC
TRBJ2-3 TRBV4-2 - TRBD2 CASSPGTSSQDTQYF TGTGCCAGCAGCCCCGGGACTAGCAGCCAAGATACGCAGTATTTT
TRBJ1-2 TRBV7-2 once - CASSFSGAGGYTF TGTGCCAGCAGCTTTTCGGGGGCAGGCGGCTACACCTTC
TRBJ1-2 TRBV10-1 - TRBD1 CASRGTGGFYGYTF TGCGCCAGCAGGGGGACAGGGGGATTCTATGGCTACACCTTC
TRBJ1-1 TRBV5-4 - - CASSSFRVVTEAFF TGTGCCAGCAGCTCCTTCAGGGTTGTTACTGAAGCTTTCTTT
TRBJ2-7 TRBV7-2 - - CASSLYSGEQYF TGTGCCAGCAGCCTGTACTCAGGGGAGCAGTACTTC
TRBJ1-1 TRBV19 - TRBD1 CASRPHQGDTEAFF TGTGCCAGTAGGCCCCATCAGGGGGACACTGAAGCTTTCTTT
TRBJ2-7 TRBV28 - - CASSGGDRGHEQYF TGTGCCAGCAGTGGGGGCGATCGCGGACACGAGCAGTACTTC
TRBJ2-7 TRBV2 few - CASSEAGRLSYEQYF TGTGCCAGCAGTGAAGCGGGCAGGCTTTCCTACGAGCAGTACTTC
TRBJ1-1 TRBV25-1 - - CASSRGPNTEAFF TGTGCCAGCAGTCGGGGACCGAACACTGAAGCTTTCTTT
TRBJ2-7 TRBV6-5 - TRBD1 CASSTPGQGLYEQYF TGTGCCAGCAGCACCCCGGGACAGGGGCTCTACGAGCAGTACTTC
TRBJ2-7 TRBV7-9 - - CASTSGRGPLYEQYF TGTGCCAGCACCTCCGGGCGGGGTCCCCTCTACGAGCAGTACTTC
TRBJ2-7 TRBV6-6 - TRBD2 CASNRGTSGSSYEQYF TGTGCCAGCAACAGGGGGACTAGCGGGTCATCCTACGAGCAGTACTTC
TRBJ2-5 TRBV19 - TRBD2 CASRRTSGIETQYF TGTGCCAGTAGGAGGACTAGCGGGATAGAGACCCAGTACTTC
TRBJ2-2 TRBV5-1 - TRBD1 CASSSQGATGELFF TGCGCCAGCAGCTCCCAGGGGGCCACCGGGGAGCTGTTTTTT
TRBJ2-7 TRBV18 - TRBD1 CASSRGTGIYEQYF TGTGCCAGCTCACGAGGGACAGGGATCTACGAGCAGTACTTC
TRBJ1-6 TRBV2 medium-sized TRBD1 CASSQGGSPLHF TGTGCCAGTAGTCAGGGGGGTTCACCCCTCCACTTT
TRBJ2-3 TRBV7-8 - - CASSLMVGATDTQYF TGTGCCAGCAGCTTAATGGTGGGAGCCACAGATACGCAGTATTTT
TRBJ2-7 TRBV4-2 - TRBD1 CASSQGTGPYEQYF TGTGCCAGCAGCCAGGGGACAGGTCCCTACGAGCAGTACTTC
TRBJ1-1 TRBV6-6 - TRBD1 CASRREGATAFF TGTGCCAGCAGACGAGAGGGGGCGACTGCTTTCTTT
TRBJ2-3 TRBV7-8 - TRBD2 CASSLIPRLAGYTDTQYF TGTGCCAGCAGCTTAATACCCCGACTAGCGGGATACACAGATACGCAGTATTTT
TRBJ2-5 TRBV5-1 - - CASSSWQLDRQETQYF TGCGCCAGCAGCTCTTGGCAGCTCGACCGGCAAGAGACCCAGTACTTC
TRBJ2-7 TRBV7-8 many TRBD1 CASSRSSGQVPTYEQYF TGTGCCAGCAGCAGATCTTCCGGACAGGTTCCGACCTACGAGCAGTACTTC
TRBJ2-3 TRBV6-5 - - CASGESVMVYTQYF TGTGCCTCCGGGGAGTCCGTCATGGTTTATACGCAGTATTTT
TRBJ2-7 TRBV4-1 - TRBD1 CASSLGTGTNYEQYF TGCGCCAGCAGCCTGGGGACAGGGACCAACTACGAGCAGTACTTC
TRBJ1-1 TRBV29-1 once - CSVGMAGKAFF TGCAGCGTTGGAATGGCGGGGAAAGCTTTCTTT
TRBJ1-1 TRBV5-1 many - CASSFRTLNTEAFF TGCGCCAGCAGCTTTCGGACCCTTAACACTGAAGCTTTCTTT
TRBJ1-1 TRBV10-3 - - CAISDSTLNTEAFF TGTGCCATCAGTGACTCGACATTGAACACTGAAGCTTTCTTT
TRBJ1-2 TRBV7-8 once - CASSVRGDDPGGYTF TGTGCCAGCAGCGTCCGGGGGGACGATCCCGGTGGCTACACCTTC
TRBJ1-5 TRBV2 - - CASSDSGNQPQHF TGTGCCAGCAGTGATTCAGGGAATCAGCCCCAGCATTTT
TRBJ1-4 TRBV6-1 - TRBD1 CASSEIPLGTGTGVEKLFF TGTGCCAGCAGTGAAATTCCTTTGGGGACCGGGACAGGGGTGGAAAAACTGTTTTTT
TRBJ2-2 TRBV6-1 - TRBD1 CASRQTGGSGELFF TGTGCCAGCAGGCAGACAGGGGGGTCCGGGGAGCTGTTTTTT
TRBJ2-1 TRBV2 - - CASRWGETNEQFF TGTGCCAGCAGGTGGGGGGAGACGAATGAGCAGTTCTTC
TRBJ2-2 TRBV11-2 - - CASSLDRNTGELFF TGTGCCAGCAGCCTGGACCGAAACACCGGGGAGCTGTTTTTT
TRBJ2-5 TRBV15 - - CATRSPGGGRETQYF TGTGCCACCAGGAGCCCAGGGGGGGGACGAGAGACCCAGTACTTC
TRBJ1-3 TRBV5-4 - - CASSLQSGAGNTIYF TGTGCCAGCAGCTTGCAGTCCGGGGCCGGAAACACCATATATTTT
TRBJ2-5 TRBV7-2 - - CASSLNEVHHQYF TGTGCCAGCAGCTTAAATGAGGTACATCACCAGTACTTC
TRBJ1-3 TRBV6-5 - - CASSYAGVPDTIYF TGTGCCAGCAGTTACGCTGGGGTTCCGGACACCATATATTTT
TRBJ1-2 TRBV29-1 - - CSVGQPENYGYTF TGCAGCGTTGGACAGCCTGAGAACTATGGCTACACCTTC
TRBJ1-1 TRBV7-9 - - CASSPERTLNTEAFF TGTGCCAGCAGCCCGGAAAGGACATTGAACACTGAAGCTTTCTTT
TRBJ2-7 TRBV4-2 - TRBD1 CASSQLVGTGNTYEQYF TGTGCCAGCAGCCAATTGGTCGGGACAGGGAATACCTACGAGCAGTACTTC
TRBJ1-2 TRBV14 - - CASSPYRDSAGYTF TGTGCCAGCAGCCCGTACAGGGATAGTGCTGGCTACACCTTC
TRBJ2-6 TRBV6-6 - - CASSLRHSGANVLTF TGTGCCAGCAGTTTGAGACACTCTGGGGCCAACGTCCTGACTTTC
TRBJ1-2 TRBV9 - - CASSVDLGGGYTF TGTGCCAGCAGCGTAGACTTAGGGGGAGGCTACACCTTC